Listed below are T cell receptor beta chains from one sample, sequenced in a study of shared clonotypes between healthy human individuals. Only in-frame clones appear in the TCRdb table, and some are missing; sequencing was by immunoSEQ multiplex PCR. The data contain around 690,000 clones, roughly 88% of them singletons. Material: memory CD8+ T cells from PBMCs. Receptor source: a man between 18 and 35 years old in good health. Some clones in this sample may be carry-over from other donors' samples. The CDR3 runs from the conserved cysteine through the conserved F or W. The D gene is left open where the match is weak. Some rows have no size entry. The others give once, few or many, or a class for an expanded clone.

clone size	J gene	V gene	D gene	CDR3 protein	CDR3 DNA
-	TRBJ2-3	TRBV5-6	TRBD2	CASSEGLAGFTDTQYF	TGTGCCAGCAGCGAGGGACTAGCGGGATTCACAGATACGCAGTATTTT
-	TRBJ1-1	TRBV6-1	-	CASSEGPRSWTEAFF	TGTGCCAGCAGTGAAGGGCCCCGAAGTTGGACTGAAGCTTTCTTT
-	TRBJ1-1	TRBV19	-	CASTDRLDTEAFF	TGTGCCAGCACAGACAGGCTCGACACTGAAGCTTTCTTT
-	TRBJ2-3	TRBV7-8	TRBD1	CASSTHPGGRTDTQYF	TGTGCCAGCAGCACCCATCCAGGGGGACGCACAGATACGCAGTATTTT
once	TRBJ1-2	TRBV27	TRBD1	CASSFFPGQFDGYTF	TGTGCCAGCAGTTTCTTCCCGGGACAGTTTGATGGCTACACCTTC
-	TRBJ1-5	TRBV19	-	CASSIGQSNQPQHF	TGTGCCAGTAGTATTGGTCAGAGCAATCAGCCCCAGCATTTT
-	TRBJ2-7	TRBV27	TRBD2	CASSLMWTSSGREQYF	TGTGCCAGCAGTTTAATGTGGACTAGTTCTGGCCGCGAGCAGTACTTC
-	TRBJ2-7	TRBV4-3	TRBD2	CASSHGTSGEQYF	TGCGCCAGCAGCCATGGGACTAGCGGCGAGCAGTACTTC
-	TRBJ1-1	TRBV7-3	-	CASSTGNTEAFF	TGTGCCAGCAGCACAGGGAACACTGAAGCTTTCTTT
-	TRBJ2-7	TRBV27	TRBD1	CASSSPGTAYEQYF	TGTGCCAGCAGTTCCCCCGGGACAGCCTACGAGCAGTACTTC
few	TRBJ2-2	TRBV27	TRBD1	CASSVTGSGELFF	TGTGCCAGCAGTGTGACAGGGTCCGGGGAGCTGTTTTTT
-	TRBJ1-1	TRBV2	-	CASSRAPNTEAFF	TGTGCCAGCAGCCGGGCTCCGAACACTGAAGCTTTCTTT
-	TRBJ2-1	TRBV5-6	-	CASSLRRNEQFF	TGTGCCAGCAGCTTGCGTAGAAATGAGCAGTTCTTC